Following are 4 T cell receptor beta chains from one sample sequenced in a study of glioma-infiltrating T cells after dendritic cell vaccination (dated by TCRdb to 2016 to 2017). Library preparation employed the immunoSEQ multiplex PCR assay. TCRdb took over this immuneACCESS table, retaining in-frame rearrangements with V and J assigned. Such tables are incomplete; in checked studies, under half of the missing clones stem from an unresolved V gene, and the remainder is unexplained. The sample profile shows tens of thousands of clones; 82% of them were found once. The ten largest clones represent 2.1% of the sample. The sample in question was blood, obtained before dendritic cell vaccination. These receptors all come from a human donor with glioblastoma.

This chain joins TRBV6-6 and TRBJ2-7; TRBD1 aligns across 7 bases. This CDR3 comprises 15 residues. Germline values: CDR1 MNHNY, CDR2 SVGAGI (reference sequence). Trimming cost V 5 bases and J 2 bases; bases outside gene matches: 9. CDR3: CASSHRTGPTYEQYV. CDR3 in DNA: TGTGCCAGCAGTCATCGGACAGGACCTACCTACGAGCAGTACGTC.

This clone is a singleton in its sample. The CDR3 spells CASSLAGSTYNEQFF. The DNA for the CDR3 is TGTGCCAGCAGCTTGGCGGGATCCACCTACAATGAGCAGTTCTTC. The chain has TRBV5-6 and TRBJ2-1; weak D call: TRBD2 (5 bases). With 0 bases removed from V and 2 bases from J, the gap between germline ends came to 9 bases. Germline V gene sequence: CDR1 SGHDT, CDR2 YYEEEE. This CDR3 contains 15 residues.

The CDR3 sequence is CASSRDSYLNTEAFF. The CDR3 DNA sequence: TGTGCCAGTAGTAGAGATAGTTATTTGAACACTGAAGCTTTCTTT. The chain uses TRBV19 and TRBJ1-1; no clear D gene. Per the germline V gene, CDR1 is LNHDA and CDR2 is SQIVND (reference sequence). V lost 4 bases and J 0 bases, leaving 12 bases between the germline ends. This CDR3 comprises 15 residues.

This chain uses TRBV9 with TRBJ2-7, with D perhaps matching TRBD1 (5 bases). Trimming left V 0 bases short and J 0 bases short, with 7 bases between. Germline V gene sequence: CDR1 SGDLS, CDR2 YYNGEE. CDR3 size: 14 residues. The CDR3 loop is CASSVVDSSYEQYF. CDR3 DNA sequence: TGTGCCAGCAGCGTAGTAGACAGCTCCTACGAGCAGTACTTC.